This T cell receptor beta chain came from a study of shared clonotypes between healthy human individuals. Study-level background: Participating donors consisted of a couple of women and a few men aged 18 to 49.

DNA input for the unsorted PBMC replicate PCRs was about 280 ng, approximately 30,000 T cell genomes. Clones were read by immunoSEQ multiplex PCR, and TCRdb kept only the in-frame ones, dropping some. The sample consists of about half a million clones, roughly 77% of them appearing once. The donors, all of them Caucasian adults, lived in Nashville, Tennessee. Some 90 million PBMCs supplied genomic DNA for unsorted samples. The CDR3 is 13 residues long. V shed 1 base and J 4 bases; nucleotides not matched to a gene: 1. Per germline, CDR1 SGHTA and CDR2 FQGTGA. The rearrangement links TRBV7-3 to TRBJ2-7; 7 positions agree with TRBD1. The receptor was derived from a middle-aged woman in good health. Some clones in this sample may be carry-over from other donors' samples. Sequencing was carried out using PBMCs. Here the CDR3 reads CASSLNRGYEQYF. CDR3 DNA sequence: TGTGCCAGCAGCTTAAACAGGGGATACGAGCAGTACTTC.